What follows is one T cell receptor (beta chain) and its context. The antigen remains undetermined. The sample belongs to a study of cytomegalovirus exposure and HLA in healthy donors. Both 60 Vbeta primers and 13 Jbeta primers went into the PCR. Authors' analysis steps: In a later analysis, the count reached 75 million to 90 million unique TCR beta chains, with about 10 million shared. This table comes from immunoSEQ multiplex PCR, and its TCRdb copy is limited to in-frame clones, with some not included. D and trimming come from the DNA, and the V and J calls and clone size come from that table. The sample shows roughly 120,000 clones, 74% of them seen only once. General study results and limits: What was likely a sequencing artifact was a cluster of highly shared sequence variants. Under in vitro conditions, three CMV-associated chains were confirmed as specific for CMV antigens. In an earlier analysis, in approximately 570 donors, most V segments appeared productive either ~90% or ~30% of the time.

V was shortened by 4 bases and J by 6 bases, with 22 bases between the two germline ends. Germline V lookup: CDR1 MNHNS, CDR2 SASEGT. This CDR3 comprises 17 residues. The chain uses TRBV6-1 and TRBJ2-1; a possible D gene is TRBD2 (6 bases). The TCR comes from a woman aged 45 to 65 in good health and CMV-seropositive. The sample taken for sequencing was PBMCs. The CDR3 region has the DNA TGTGCCAGCAGTGGCCACTTGGAGGGAAAGGGAGGCAATGAGCAGTTCTTC. Translating it yields CASSGHLEGKGGNEQFF.